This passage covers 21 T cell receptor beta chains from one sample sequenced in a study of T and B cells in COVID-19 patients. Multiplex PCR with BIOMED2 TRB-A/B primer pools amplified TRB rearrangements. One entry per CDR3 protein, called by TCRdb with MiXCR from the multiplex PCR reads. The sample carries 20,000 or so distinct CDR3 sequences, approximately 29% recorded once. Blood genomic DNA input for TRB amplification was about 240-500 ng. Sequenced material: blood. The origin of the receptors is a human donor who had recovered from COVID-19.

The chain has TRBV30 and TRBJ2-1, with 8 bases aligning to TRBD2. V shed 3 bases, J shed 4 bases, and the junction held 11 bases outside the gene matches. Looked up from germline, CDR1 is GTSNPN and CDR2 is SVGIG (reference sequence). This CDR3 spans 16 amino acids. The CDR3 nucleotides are TGTGCCTGGAGCCCACGGGGCGGGAGGAGGTACAATGAGCAGTTCTTC. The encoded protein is CAWSPRGGRRYNEQFF.

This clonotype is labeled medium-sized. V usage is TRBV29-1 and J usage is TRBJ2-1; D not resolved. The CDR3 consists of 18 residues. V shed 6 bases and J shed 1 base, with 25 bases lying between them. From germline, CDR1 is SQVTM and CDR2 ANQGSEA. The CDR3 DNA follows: TGCAGCGTAGACCCCCCGAGCCTCATCCCTCGGTCCTACAATGAGCAGTTCTTC. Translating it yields CSVDPPSLIPRSYNEQFF.

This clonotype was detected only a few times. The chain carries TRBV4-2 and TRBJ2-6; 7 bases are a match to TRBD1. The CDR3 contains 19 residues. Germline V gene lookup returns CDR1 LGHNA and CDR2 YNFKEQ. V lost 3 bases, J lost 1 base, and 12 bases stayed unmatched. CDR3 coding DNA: TGTGCCAGCAGCCACGCTGACAGGGTAGATTTATCTGGGGCCAACGTCCTGACTTTC. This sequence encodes CASSHADRVDLSGANVLTF.

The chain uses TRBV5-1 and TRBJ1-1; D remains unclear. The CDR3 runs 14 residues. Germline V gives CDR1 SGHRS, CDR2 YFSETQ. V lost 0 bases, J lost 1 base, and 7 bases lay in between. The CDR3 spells CASSLARGNTEAFF. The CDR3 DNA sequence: TGCGCCAGCAGCTTGGCCCGGGGGAACACTGAAGCTTTCTTT.

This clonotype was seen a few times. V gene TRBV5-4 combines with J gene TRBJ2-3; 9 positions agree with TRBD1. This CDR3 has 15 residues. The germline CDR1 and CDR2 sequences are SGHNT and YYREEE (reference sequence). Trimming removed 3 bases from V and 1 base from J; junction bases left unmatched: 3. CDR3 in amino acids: CASSSGQGRTDTQYF. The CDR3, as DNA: TGTGCCAGCAGCTCGGGACAGGGCCGCACAGATACGCAGTATTTT.

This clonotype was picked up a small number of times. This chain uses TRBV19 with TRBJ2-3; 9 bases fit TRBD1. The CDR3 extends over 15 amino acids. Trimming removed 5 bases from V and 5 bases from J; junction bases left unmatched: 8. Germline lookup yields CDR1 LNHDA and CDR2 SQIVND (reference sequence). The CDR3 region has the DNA TGTGCCAGTAGTGTCCGGACAGGGGAAATAGATACGCAGTATTTT. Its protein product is CASSVRTGEIDTQYF.

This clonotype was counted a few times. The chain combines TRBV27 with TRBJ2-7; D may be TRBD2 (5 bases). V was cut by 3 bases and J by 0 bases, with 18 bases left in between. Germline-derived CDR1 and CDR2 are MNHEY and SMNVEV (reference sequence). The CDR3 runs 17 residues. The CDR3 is CASSFAPPGISSYEQYF. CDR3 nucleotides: TGTGCCAGCAGTTTCGCCCCGCCCGGGATCAGCTCCTACGAGCAGTACTTC.

As DNA, the CDR3 is TGCAGCGTTGGACGGCAGATGAACACTGAAGCTTTCTTT. As protein: CSVGRQMNTEAFF. This chain uses TRBV29-1 with TRBJ1-1; D is undetermined. Trimming pared 4 bases from V and 0 bases from J, leaving 9 bases between. The CDR3 is 13 amino acids. Per germline, CDR1 SQVTM and CDR2 ANQGSEA.

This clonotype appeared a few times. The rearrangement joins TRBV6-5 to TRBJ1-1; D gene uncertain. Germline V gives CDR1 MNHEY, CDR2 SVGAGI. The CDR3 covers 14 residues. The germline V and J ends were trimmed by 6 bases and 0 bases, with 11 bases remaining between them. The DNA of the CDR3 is TGTGCCAGCAGAGACCGTAGCATGAACACTGAAGCTTTCTTT. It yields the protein CASRDRSMNTEAFF.

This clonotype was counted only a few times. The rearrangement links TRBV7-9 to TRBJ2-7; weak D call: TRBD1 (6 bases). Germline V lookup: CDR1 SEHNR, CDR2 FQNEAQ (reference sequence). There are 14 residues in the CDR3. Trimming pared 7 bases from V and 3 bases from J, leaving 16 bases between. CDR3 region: CASNSVGTLYEQYF. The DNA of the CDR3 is TGTGCCAGCAACTCCGTCGGGACACTCTACGAGCAGTACTTC.

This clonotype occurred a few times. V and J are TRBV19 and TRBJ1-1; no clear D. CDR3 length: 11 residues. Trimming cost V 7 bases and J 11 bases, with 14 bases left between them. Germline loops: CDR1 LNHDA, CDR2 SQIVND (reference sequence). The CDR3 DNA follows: TGTGCCAGTACCATCCGAGGGAGGGCTTTCTTT. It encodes CASTIRGRAFF.

CDR3 nucleotides: TGTGCCAGCAGTAAAACCCTCCCGGGGGCCAATCAGCCCCAGCATTTT. It specifies CASSKTLPGANQPQHF. The genes are TRBV6-1 and TRBJ1-5; weak D call: TRBD1 (6 bases). There are 16 residues in the CDR3. Looked up from germline, CDR1 is MNHNS and CDR2 is SASEGT. The ends were cut back, 5 bases at V and 3 bases at J, with 17 bases in the middle.

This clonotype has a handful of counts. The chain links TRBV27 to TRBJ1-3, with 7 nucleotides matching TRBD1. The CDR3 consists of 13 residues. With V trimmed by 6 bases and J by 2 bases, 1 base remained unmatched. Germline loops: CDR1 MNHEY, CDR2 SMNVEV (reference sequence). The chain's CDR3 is CASSTGAGNTIYF. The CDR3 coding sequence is TGTGCCAGCAGCACAGGGGCTGGAAACACCATATATTTT.

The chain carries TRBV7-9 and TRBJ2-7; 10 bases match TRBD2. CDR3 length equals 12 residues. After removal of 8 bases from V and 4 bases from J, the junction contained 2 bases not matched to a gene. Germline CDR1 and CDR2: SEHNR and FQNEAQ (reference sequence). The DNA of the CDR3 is TGTGCCAGCGGGACTAGCGATTACGAGCAGTACTTC. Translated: CASGTSDYEQYF.

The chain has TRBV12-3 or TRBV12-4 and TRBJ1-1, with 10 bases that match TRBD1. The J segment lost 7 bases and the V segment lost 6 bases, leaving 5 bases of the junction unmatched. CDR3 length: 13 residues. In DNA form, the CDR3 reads TGTGCCAGCAGCTCGGGACAGGGGATTGAAGCTTTCTTT. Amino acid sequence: CASSSGQGIEAFF.

This CDR3 reads CASSEETSGANEQFF. CDR3 sequence (DNA): TGTGCCAGCAGTGAAGAGACTAGCGGGGCTAATGAGCAGTTCTTC. This sequence joins TRBV6-1 and TRBJ2-1, with 11 bases aligning to TRBD2. Trimming removed 1 base from V and 7 bases from J; junction bases left unmatched: 3. The V gene's germline CDR1 is MNHNS and CDR2 SASEGT. CDR3 length: 15 amino acids.

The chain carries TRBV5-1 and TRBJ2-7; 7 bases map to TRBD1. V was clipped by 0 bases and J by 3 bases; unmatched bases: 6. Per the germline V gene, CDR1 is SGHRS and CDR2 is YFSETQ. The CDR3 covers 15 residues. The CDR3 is CASSLVGQVGYEQYF. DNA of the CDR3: TGCGCCAGCAGCTTGGTAGGACAGGTCGGCTACGAGCAGTACTTC.

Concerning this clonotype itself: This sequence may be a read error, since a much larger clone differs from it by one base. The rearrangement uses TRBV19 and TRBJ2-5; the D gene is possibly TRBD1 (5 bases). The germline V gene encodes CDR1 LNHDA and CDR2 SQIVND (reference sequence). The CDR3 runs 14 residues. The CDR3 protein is CAISIDLAGRTQYF. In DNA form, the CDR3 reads TGTGCCATTAGTATAGATCTGGCAGGGCGGACCCAGTACTTC. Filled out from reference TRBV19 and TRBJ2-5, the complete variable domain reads DGGITQSPKYLFRKEGQNVTLSCEQNLNHDAMYWYRQDPGQGLRLIYYSQIVNDFQKGDIAEGYSVSREKKESFPLTVTSAQKNPTAFYLCAISIDLAGRTQYFGPGTRLLVL.

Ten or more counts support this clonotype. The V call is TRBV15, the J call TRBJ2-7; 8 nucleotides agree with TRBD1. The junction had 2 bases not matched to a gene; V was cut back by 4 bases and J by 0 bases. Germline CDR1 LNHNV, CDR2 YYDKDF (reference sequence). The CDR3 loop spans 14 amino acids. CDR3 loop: CATSMDRASYEQYF. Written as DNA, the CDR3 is TGTGCCACCAGCATGGACAGGGCCTCCTACGAGCAGTACTTC.

CDR3 sequence (DNA): TGTGCCAGCACTGGGACAGGGGAAAATGAGCAGTTCTTC. Its translation: CASTGTGENEQFF. V usage is TRBV6-1 and J usage is TRBJ2-1, with TRBD1 identical over 10 bases. The CDR3 is made up of 13 amino acids. The germline V gene has CDR1 MNHNS and CDR2 SASEGT. The V and J ends lost 7 bases and 7 bases, in that order; junction bases with no gene match: 4.

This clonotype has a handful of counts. The CDR3 region is CASSLVEGQGTDGYTF. The CDR3 DNA sequence: TGTGCCAGCTCACTCGTCGAGGGACAGGGCACGGATGGCTACACCTTC. The gene calls are TRBV18 and TRBJ1-2; the match to TRBD1 covers 9 bases. Trimming removed 4 bases from V and 6 bases from J; junction bases left unmatched: 12. CDR1 and CDR2 (germline): KGHSH, LQKENI. This CDR3 has 16 amino acids.